Sequencing of this T cell receptor beta chain was carried out in a study of cytomegalovirus exposure and HLA in healthy donors. The assay was immunoSEQ multiplex PCR, and TCRdb's table has in-frame clones only and misses some. The sample includes 100,000 to 150,000 clones, around 96% of them seen just once. CDR1 and CDR2 (germline): WSHSY, SAAADI. V gave up 2 bases and J gave up 9 bases, with 11 bases separating them. There are 13 residues in the CDR3. The rearrangement uses TRBV10-2 and TRBJ1-5, with no clear D. The sequence came from a man between 18 and 29 years old in good health and CMV-seronegative. The sequenced sample consisted of PBMCs. CDR3 sequence (DNA): TGCGCCAGCAGTGAGACGGACTTGCGGCCCCAGCATTTT. Amino acid sequence: CASSETDLRPQHF.